Given below is one T cell receptor (beta chain) in context. Its antigen is as yet unknown. From germline, CDR1 is SGHTA and CDR2 FQGNSA. V gave up 3 bases and J gave up 11 bases, with 25 bases separating them. CDR3 length: 16 residues. The record originates from a study of identical twins. Study conclusions and caveats: A lower insertion count was a feature of abundant cord blood beta clonotypes, with no such feature in memory repertoires. Interpretation of the results relied on cross-sectional statistical analysis and not on following the same donors.

TCRdb reanalysed the 5' RACE reads using MiXCR and keeps one entry per CDR3 protein. Here the sample spans 1.5 million to 2 million distinct CDR3 sequences, less than 40% being singletons. The chain joins TRBV7-2 to TRBJ2-5; no definite D call. This receptor was identified in a newborn girl in good health. Sequenced: cord blood. CDR3 in DNA: TGTGCCAGCAGCTTCAGGCGCCTACTCAGTGCCAATGAGCAGTACTTC. As protein: CASSFRRLLSANEQYF.